The T cell receptor beta chain under discussion was sequenced for a study of T-cell memory formation after mild COVID-19. This clonotype was seen more than once but under ten times. Its antigen is not known. General study results and limits: Confirmation was lacking for SARS-CoV-2 specificity of second-wave clones that peaked on day 37. Pre-infection memory contained some responding clones, which suggested that cross-reactive memory had joined. Mostly located in CM and EM were contracting CD4+ clones, with contracting CD8+ clones located in EMRA.

TCRalpha and TCRbeta libraries used 5'RACE with constant-segment primers and UMIs. TCRdb re-called the 5' RACE reads with MiXCR, one entry per CDR3 protein. The sample yields about 440,000 distinct CDR3 sequences, approximately 20% seen once. This TCR came from an adult woman who had mild COVID-19 (a few samples of this study predate the infection). Cell type and time point are not known. The sequencing input was PBMCs or a T cell subset sorted from them (not recorded which).

As DNA, the CDR3 is TGCGCCAGCAGCTTGGAGACAGGGAGCACTGAAGCTTTCTTT. This codes for CASSLETGSTEAFF. The V and J genes are TRBV5-1 and TRBJ1-1; 7 nucleotides align to TRBD1. Losses at the gene ends were 0 bases for V and 4 bases for J; bases not matched to a gene: 3. CDR1 SGHRS and CDR2 YFSETQ come from the germline V gene. The CDR3 loop spans 14 amino acids.